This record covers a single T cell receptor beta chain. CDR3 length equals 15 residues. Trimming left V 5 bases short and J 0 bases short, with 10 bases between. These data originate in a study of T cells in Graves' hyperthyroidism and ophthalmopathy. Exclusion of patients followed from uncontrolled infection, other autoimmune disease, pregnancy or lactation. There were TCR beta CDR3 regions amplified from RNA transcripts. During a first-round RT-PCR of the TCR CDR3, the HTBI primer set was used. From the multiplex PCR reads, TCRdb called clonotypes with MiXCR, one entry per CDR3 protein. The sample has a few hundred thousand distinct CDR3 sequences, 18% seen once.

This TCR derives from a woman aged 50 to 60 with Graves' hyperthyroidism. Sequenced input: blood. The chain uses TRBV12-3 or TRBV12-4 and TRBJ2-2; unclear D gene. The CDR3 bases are TGTGCCAGCAGTCCCCGACCCCCGAACACCGGGGAGCTGTTTTTT. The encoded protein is CASSPRPPNTGELFF.